The present T cell receptor beta chain was sequenced within a study of beta chain features in type 1 diabetes. Study results and caveats: Moderately but significantly shorter TCRB CDR3s were found in Type 1 diabetes patients in all four CD4+ subsets.

Every single donor gave one heparinised blood draw, and these averaged roughly 120 mL. This clone was detected a few times. The antigen is unknown. Isolated RNA was reverse transcribed in full, so expressed TCRB transcripts were sequenced. Data came from immunoSEQ multiplex PCR; TCRdb stores just in-frame clones and leaves some out. The sample has more than 110,000 clones, 6.9% seen once. The material sequenced was central memory CD4+ T cells from blood. This TCR derives from a woman in her thirties in good health.

The CDR3 DNA follows: TGTGCCAGCAGCTTAGCCTCAACAGGGCTCTATGGCTACACCTTC. Protein sequence: CASSLASTGLYGYTF. The chain carries TRBV7-2 and TRBJ1-2, with D possibly being TRBD1 (6 bases). CDR3 length: 15 residues. V lost 0 bases and J 4 bases, leaving 12 bases between the germline ends. Germline CDR1 SGHTA, CDR2 FQGNSA.